The 9 T cell receptor beta chains given below trace back to one sample, sequenced in a study of blood T cell repertoires in COVID-19. Profiled with immunoSEQ multiplex PCR; TCRdb holds only in-frame clones, not every one. Of roughly 330,000 clones in the sample, roughly 90% were seen once. Sample: peripheral blood. All receptors come from a man aged 18 to 29 who had recovered from COVID-19.

V gene TRBV5-1 combines with J gene TRBJ2-7; D is possibly TRBD1 (5 bases). V lost 4 bases, J lost 5 bases, and 7 bases lay in between. This CDR3 has 11 residues. The germline V gene has CDR1 SGHRS and CDR2 YFSETQ. The CDR3 region has the DNA TGCGCCAGCAGCCTGGGGCACGAGCAGTACTTC. Its translation is CASSLGHEQYF.

The chain has TRBV30 and TRBJ1-1, with TRBD1 as a possible D gene (6 bases). V gave up 0 bases and J gave up 9 bases, with 11 bases separating them. The CDR3 length is 12 residues. Germline lookup yields CDR1 GTSNPN and CDR2 SVGIG (reference sequence). CDR3 nucleotide sequence: TGTGCCTGGAGTGTTATCAGGGGACAAGCTTTCTTT. Protein product: CAWSVIRGQAFF.

This chain joins TRBV12-3 or TRBV12-4 and TRBJ2-7, with D perhaps matching TRBD2 (6 bases). This CDR3 comprises 13 residues. Trimming stripped 4 bases from V and 7 bases from J, with 14 bases between. The CDR3 spells CASSWIRAGEQYF. In nucleotides, the CDR3 is TGTGCCAGCAGTTGGATCAGGGCGGGGGAGCAGTACTTC.

This chain uses TRBV25-1 with TRBJ1-1; possible D gene TRBD1, 5 bases. Germline CDR1 is MGHDK and CDR2 is SYGVNS. This CDR3 is built from 16 residues. Trimming cost V 2 bases and J 5 bases, with 18 bases left between them. The CDR3: CASSEGGLGVTTEAFF. The DNA of the CDR3 is TGTGCCAGCAGTGAAGGAGGGCTGGGGGTTACGACTGAAGCTTTCTTT.

This clone was counted only a few times. This chain uses TRBV7-2 with TRBJ2-1; D unclear. Trimming shortened V by 6 bases and J by 2 bases, and 5 bases separated the two germline ends. The CDR3 runs 12 residues. Germline-derived CDR1 and CDR2 are SGHTA and FQGNSA. The CDR3 protein is CASSYTYNEQFF. In nucleotides, the CDR3 is TGTGCCAGCAGTTATACCTACAATGAGCAGTTCTTC.

The chain recombines TRBV18 with TRBJ1-1; no clear D. V was trimmed by 3 bases and J by 8 bases, leaving 10 bases between them. In germline, CDR1 is KGHSH, CDR2 LQKENI. This CDR3 is built from 12 residues. The CDR3 sequence is CASSPLAGEAFF. For the CDR3, the DNA is TGTGCCAGCTCACCGCTCGCAGGAGAAGCTTTCTTT.

This clone appeared once. This chain links TRBV9 with TRBJ2-2; 7 bases fit TRBD1. The CDR3 is 16 amino acids. Per germline, CDR1 SGDLS and CDR2 YYNGEE. With V trimmed by 3 bases and J by 1 base, 6 bases remained unmatched. The CDR3 DNA sequence: TGTGCCAGCAGCGCACCCGGGACAGTGAACACCGGGGAGCTGTTTTTT. It translates to CASSAPGTVNTGELFF.

This clone has only a few counts. This chain joins TRBV2 and TRBJ1-1; possibly TRBD1 for D (5 bases). This CDR3 comprises 14 residues. Germline loops: CDR1 SNHLY, CDR2 FYNNEI. Trimming stripped 2 bases from V and 1 base from J, with 8 bases between. The CDR3 loop reads CASSEWTPNTEAFF. The CDR3 DNA reads as TGTGCCAGCAGTGAATGGACACCGAACACTGAAGCTTTCTTT.

The chain recombines TRBV12-5 with TRBJ2-7, with 7 positions matching TRBD1. The CDR3 has 13 residues. Germline V lookup: CDR1 LGHNT, CDR2 FRNRAP. V shed 6 bases, J shed 2 bases, and the junction held 4 bases outside the gene matches. CDR3 nucleotides: TGTGCTAGTGGAAGGGACAGCCCCTACGAGCAGTACTTC. This translates into CASGRDSPYEQYF.